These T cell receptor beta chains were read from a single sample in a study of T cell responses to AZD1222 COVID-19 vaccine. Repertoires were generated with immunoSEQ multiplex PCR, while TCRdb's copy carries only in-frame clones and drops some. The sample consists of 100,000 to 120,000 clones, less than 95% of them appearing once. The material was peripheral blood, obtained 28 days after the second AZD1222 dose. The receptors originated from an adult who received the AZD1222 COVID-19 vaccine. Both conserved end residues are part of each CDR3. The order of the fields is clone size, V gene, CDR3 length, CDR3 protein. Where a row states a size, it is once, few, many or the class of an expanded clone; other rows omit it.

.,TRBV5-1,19,CASSLESLGQGVFLYGYTF
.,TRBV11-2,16,CASSLAAGTVGTEAFF
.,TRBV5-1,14,CASSLVGGNTEAFF
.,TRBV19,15,CASSTGTSLFDIQYF
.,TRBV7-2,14,CASSFGGHGTEAFF
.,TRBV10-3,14,CATQTRDDGGELFF
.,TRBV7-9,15,CASRRAGREHNEQFF
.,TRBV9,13,CASSAASTDTQYF
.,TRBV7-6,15,CASSLVPGQGSEAFF
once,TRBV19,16,CASLGQGAFLWEKLFF
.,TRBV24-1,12,CAARNTGGLMYF
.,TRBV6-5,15,CASSPPRVQNTEAFF
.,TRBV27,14,CASSLGRSGNTIYF
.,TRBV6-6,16,CASSPRKSGIYNEQFF
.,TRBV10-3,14,CAISGQGMNTEAFF
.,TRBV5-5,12,CASSLNNYEQYF
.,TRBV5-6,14,CASSLGVVNTEAFF
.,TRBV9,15,CASSPQGGYNQPQHF
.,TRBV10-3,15,CAISESGGIPTEAFF
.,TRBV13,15,CASSPRPSYQETQYF
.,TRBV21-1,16,CASSKSTTSGGAQQFF
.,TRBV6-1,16,CASSESHNVNSYEQYF
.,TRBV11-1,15,CASSPQGGKVETQYF
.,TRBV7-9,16,CASSLMGTGKHGGYTF
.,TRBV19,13,CASSPPSEYGYTF
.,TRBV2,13,CASRLPWDYEQYF
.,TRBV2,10,CARGYETQYF
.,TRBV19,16,CASSARDRRGSEGYTF
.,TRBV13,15,CASSKEQGYGTEAFF
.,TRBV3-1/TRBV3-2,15,CASSQDLGSQETQYF
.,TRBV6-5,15,CASSYGDRDNYGYTF
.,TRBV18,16,CASSTGPRATNEKLFF
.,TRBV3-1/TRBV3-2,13,CASGGAGTEPQHF
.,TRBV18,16,CASSPGQNRGAGELFF
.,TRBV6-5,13,CASSYRVNTEAFF
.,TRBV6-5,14,CASSPTGVPEPQHF
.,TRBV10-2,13,CASSELGGTEAFF
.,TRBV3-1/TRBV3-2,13,CASSQTVDQPQHF
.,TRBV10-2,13,CASRPGMNTEAFF
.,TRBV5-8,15,CASSLMGLSTDTQYF
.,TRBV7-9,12,CASSRTVDTQYF
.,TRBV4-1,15,CASSQTTGGADGYTF
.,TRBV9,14,CASSARTSGYEQYF
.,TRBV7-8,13,CASRESRSHEQYF
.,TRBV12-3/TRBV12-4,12,CASSLRSDEQFF
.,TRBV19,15,CASSTLDRDDQPQHF
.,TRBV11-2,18,CASSFMLAGVLVYYEQFF
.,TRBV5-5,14,CASSTDREIERQHF
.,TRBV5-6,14,CASSLGAQGNTIYF
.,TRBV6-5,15,CASSHLTGGDTEAFF
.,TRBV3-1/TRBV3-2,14,CASSPGGGDYGYTF
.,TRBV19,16,CASSTQGGSLSDTQYF
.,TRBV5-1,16,CASSSGQGKGTDTQYF
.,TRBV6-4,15,CASSAGRMNTGELFF
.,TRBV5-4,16,CASSPDRQRITYEQYF
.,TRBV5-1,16,CASSRAGGSQSYEQYF
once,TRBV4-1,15,CASSPGQGAFYEQYF
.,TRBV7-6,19,CASSSELAGGPFSYNEQFF
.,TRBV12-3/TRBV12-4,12,CASRPTGNTIYF